Listed below are T cell receptor beta chains from one sample, sequenced in a study of cytomegalovirus exposure and HLA in healthy donors. The method was immunoSEQ multiplex PCR; TCRdb's version includes in-frame clones alone and lacks a portion of them. The table includes 85,000 to 130,000 clones, around 80% detected once. Material: PBMCs. Receptor source: a woman aged 40 to 50 in good health and CMV-seronegative. Both conserved end residues are part of each CDR3. Each record gives: D gene, J gene, clone size, V gene, CDR3 protein, CDR3 DNA. A D gene is named only where the DNA matches it firmly. Some rows have no size entry. The others give once, few or many, or a class for an expanded clone.

TRBD2 TRBJ2-5 - TRBV7-3 CASSLGPASGLAPQYF TGTGCCAGCAGCTTAGGGCCGGCTAGCGGGCTTGCTCCCCAGTACTTC
- TRBJ2-7 few TRBV7-9 CASSLAAGYHEQYF TGTGCCAGCAGCTTAGCGGCGGGGTACCACGAGCAGTACTTC
- TRBJ1-1 few TRBV25-1 CASSDTVTEAFF TGTGCCAGCAGTGACACAGTCACTGAAGCTTTCTTT
- TRBJ1-5 few TRBV21-1 CASSKGPGTGVVTNQPQHF TGTGCCAGCAGCAAAGGTCCAGGGACTGGAGTGGTGACCAATCAGCCCCAGCATTTT
- TRBJ2-1 - TRBV4-1 CASSQDGLGPGSSYNEQFF TGCGCCAGCAGCCAAGATGGGTTGGGACCCGGGAGCTCCTACAATGAGCAGTTCTTC
- TRBJ2-1 few TRBV5-6 CASSFGVYNEQFF TGTGCCAGCAGCTTCGGGGTCTACAATGAGCAGTTCTTC
TRBD1 TRBJ1-1 - TRBV4-3 CASSQESVAGGPGDREITFF TGCGCCAGCAGCCAAGAGTCCGTGGCTGGGGGACCGGGGGACAGGGAGATAACTTTCTTT
TRBD1 TRBJ2-5 once TRBV5-4 CASSYGQGQGAQYF TGTGCCAGCAGCTACGGACAGGGGCAAGGGGCCCAGTACTTC
TRBD2 TRBJ2-3 - TRBV10-3 CATGTSGRQDTQYF TGTGCCACCGGGACTAGCGGGAGACAAGATACGCAGTATTTT
TRBD1 TRBJ2-7 - TRBV28 CASSLFGQAAYEQYF TGTGCCAGCAGTTTATTCGGACAGGCCGCCTACGAGCAGTACTTC
TRBD1 TRBJ1-2 - TRBV7-2 CASSIYRGIRGGYTF TGTGCCAGCAGCATATACAGGGGGATTAGGGGTGGCTACACCTTC
TRBD1 TRBJ1-3 - TRBV5-1 CASSSRTGSGNTIYF TGCGCCAGCAGTTCCCGGACAGGCTCTGGAAACACCATATATTTT
- TRBJ1-5 - TRBV2 CASSRTGYSNQPQHF TGTGCCAGCAGTCGAACAGGGTATAGCAATCAGCCCCAGCATTTT
TRBD1 TRBJ1-1 - TRBV4-1 CASSQGQGANTEAFF TGCGCCAGCAGCCAGGGACAGGGGGCCAACACTGAAGCTTTCTTT
TRBD1 TRBJ2-3 few TRBV7-9 CASSRGQGILTDTQYF TGTGCCAGCAGCCGCGGACAGGGGATTTTAACAGATACGCAGTATTTT
- TRBJ2-3 few TRBV6-4 CASSSRATDTQYF TGTGCCAGCAGTTCCAGGGCAACAGATACGCAGTATTTT
TRBD2 TRBJ2-1 few TRBV10-3 CAIKRTSGSNNEQFF TGTGCCATCAAGCGGACTAGCGGTAGTAACAATGAGCAGTTCTTC
- TRBJ1-5 - TRBV7-9 CASSLSLNQPQHF TGTGCCAGCAGCTTGAGCCTGAATCAGCCCCAGCATTTT
- TRBJ1-5 few TRBV4-1 CASSQGQKSTQPQHF TGCGCCAGCAGCCAAGGACAGAAGTCGACTCAGCCCCAGCATTTT
- TRBJ1-1 - TRBV7-3 CASSYLVDTEAFF TGTGCCAGCAGCTATTTAGTCGACACTGAAGCTTTCTTT
TRBD1 TRBJ2-3 - TRBV25-1 CATAGQGRTDTQYF TGTGCCACCGCAGGACAGGGGAGAACAGATACGCAGTATTTT
- TRBJ2-7 - TRBV5-5 CASIPGASGEQYF TGTGCCAGCATCCCAGGGGCTTCGGGCGAGCAGTACTTC
TRBD1 TRBJ2-3 - TRBV28 CASSQTGGVGTPRYF TGTGCCAGCAGCCAGACAGGGGGCGTTGGGACCCCGCGGTATTTT
TRBD1 TRBJ2-7 - TRBV9 CASSPWTGADEQYF TGTGCCAGCAGCCCCTGGACAGGGGCAGACGAGCAGTACTTC
- TRBJ1-2 - TRBV7-2 CASSTFSDLGYTF TGTGCCAGCAGCACCTTCAGCGATTTGGGCTACACCTTC
- TRBJ1-4 - TRBV5-4 CASSRGSGLGEKLFF TGTGCCAGCAGCCGTGGATCGGGGTTAGGGGAAAAACTGTTTTTT
- TRBJ1-4 - TRBV6-5 CASSYAGSEKLFF TGTGCCAGCAGTTACGCCGGGAGCGAAAAACTGTTTTTT
TRBD1 TRBJ1-4 - TRBV11-1 CASSFGTGSGTETEKLFF TGTGCCAGCAGCTTTGGCACGGGATCCGGGACAGAAACTGAAAAACTGTTTTTT
- TRBJ2-1 - TRBV29-1 CSVEGLGRDTPAPENNEQFF TGCAGCGTTGAGGGGTTAGGAAGGGACACTCCCGCTCCCGAAAACAATGAGCAGTTCTTC
- TRBJ1-2 - TRBV6-5 CASRANGEGHGYTF TGTGCCAGCAGAGCAAACGGAGAGGGTCATGGCTACACCTTC
- TRBJ2-1 - TRBV7-3 CASSLRSPRIGFYNEQFF TGTGCCAGCAGCTTAAGGAGTCCCCGAATTGGTTTCTACAATGAGCAGTTCTTC
- TRBJ2-3 - TRBV11-2 CASSFGGTQYF TGTGCCAGCAGCTTCGGGGGTACGCAGTATTTT
TRBD2 TRBJ2-3 - TRBV7-9 CASSPTLAGITDTQYF TGTGCCAGCAGTCCGACCCTAGCGGGTATCACAGATACGCAGTATTTT
- TRBJ2-7 - TRBV19 CASKLSGDSSYEQYF TGTGCCAGTAAACTGAGCGGTGATAGCTCCTACGAGCAGTACTTC
TRBD1 TRBJ1-1 - TRBV4-3 CASSHWTGVRQMNTEAFF TGCGCCAGCAGCCATTGGACAGGGGTAAGGCAGATGAACACTGAAGCTTTCTTT
TRBD2 TRBJ2-7 - TRBV2 CASSSPQREDSYEQYF TGTGCCAGCAGTTCCCCCCAGCGGGAGGATTCCTACGAGCAGTACTTC
- TRBJ1-6 - TRBV30 CAWSGQVRSSPLHF TGTGCCTGGAGTGGGCAGGTCCGTTCGTCTCCCCTCCACTTT
TRBD1 TRBJ2-7 few TRBV11-1 CASSSGTGDYEQYF TGTGCCAGCAGCTCAGGGACAGGGGATTACGAGCAGTACTTC
TRBD1 TRBJ2-7 few TRBV28 CASRPPGTGAYEQYF TGTGCCAGCAGACCACCCGGGACAGGGGCCTACGAGCAGTACTTC
- TRBJ2-1 few TRBV6-4 CASSPFSYSYNEQFF TGTGCCAGCAGTCCGTTTAGCTACTCCTACAATGAGCAGTTCTTC
TRBD2 TRBJ2-3 - TRBV5-1 CASSLGGLAGGSTDTQYF TGCGCCAGCAGCTTGGGGGGCCTAGCGGGAGGGAGCACAGATACGCAGTATTTT
- TRBJ1-3 few TRBV29-1 CSVEFNPGQGHSGNTIYF TGCAGCGTTGAATTCAATCCGGGACAAGGCCACTCTGGAAACACCATATATTTT
- TRBJ2-5 - TRBV9 CASSASGTRGETQYF TGTGCCAGCAGCGCCTCCGGGACTCGCGGGGAGACCCAGTACTTC
- TRBJ2-1 - TRBV7-2 CASSLARVHPFTGNEQFF TGTGCCAGCAGCTTAGCCCGGGTACACCCCTTTACGGGCAATGAGCAGTTCTTC
- TRBJ2-7 - TRBV11-2 CASSLAGGLYEQYF TGTGCCAGCAGCCTTGCCGGGGGGCTATACGAGCAGTACTTC
TRBD1 TRBJ2-1 - TRBV4-2 CASSQEGGTGKVANEQFF TGTGCCAGCAGCCAGGAGGGCGGGACAGGGAAAGTAGCCAATGAGCAGTTCTTC
- TRBJ2-2 few TRBV11-2 CASPVSGELFF TGTGCCAGCCCCGTATCCGGGGAGCTGTTTTTT
- TRBJ2-2 - TRBV10-3 CAIRGALLLNTGELFF TGTGCCATCCGGGGGGCCCTCCTTCTTAACACCGGGGAGCTGTTTTTT
TRBD1 TRBJ2-4 - TRBV7-2 CASSLVGQAIQYF TGTGCCAGCAGCTTAGTGGGACAGGCAATTCAGTACTTC
TRBD2 TRBJ2-3 - TRBV7-8 CASSLSRVGGGSVDTQYF TGTGCCAGCAGCTTATCCCGGGTGGGCGGGGGTTCGGTAGATACGCAGTATTTT
- TRBJ2-7 once TRBV5-4 CASSLRTDSEQYF TGTGCCAGCAGCTTGCGCACAGATTCCGAGCAGTACTTC
- TRBJ1-1 - TRBV27 CASSSRPSGSTEAFF TGTGCCAGCAGTTCTCGTCCGTCGGGAAGCACTGAAGCTTTCTTT
TRBD2 TRBJ2-1 - TRBV5-6 CASSLELAGGLKSYNEQFF TGTGCCAGCAGCTTGGAACTAGCGGGAGGGCTGAAGTCCTACAATGAGCAGTTCTTC